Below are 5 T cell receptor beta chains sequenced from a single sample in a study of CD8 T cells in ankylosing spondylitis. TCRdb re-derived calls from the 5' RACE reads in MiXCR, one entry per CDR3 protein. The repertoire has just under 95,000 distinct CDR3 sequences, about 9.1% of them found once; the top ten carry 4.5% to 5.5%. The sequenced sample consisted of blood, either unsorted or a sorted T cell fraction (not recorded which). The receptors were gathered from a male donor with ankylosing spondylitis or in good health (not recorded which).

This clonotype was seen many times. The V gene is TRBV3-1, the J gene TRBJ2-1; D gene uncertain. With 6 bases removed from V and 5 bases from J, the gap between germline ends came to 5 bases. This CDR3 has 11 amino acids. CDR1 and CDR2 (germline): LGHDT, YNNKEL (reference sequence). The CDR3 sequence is CASSYHNEQFF. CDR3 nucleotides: TGTGCCAGCAGTTATCACAATGAGCAGTTCTTC.

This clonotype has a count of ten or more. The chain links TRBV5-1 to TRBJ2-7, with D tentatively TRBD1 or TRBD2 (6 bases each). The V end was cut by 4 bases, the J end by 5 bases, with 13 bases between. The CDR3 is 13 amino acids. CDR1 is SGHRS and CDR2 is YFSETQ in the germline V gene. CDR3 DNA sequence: TGCGCCAGCAGCCCCACGGGGGCGGACGAGCAGTACTTC. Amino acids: CASSPTGADEQYF. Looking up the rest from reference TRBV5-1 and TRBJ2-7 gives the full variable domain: KAGVTQTPRYLIKTRGQQVTLSCSPISGHRSVSWYQQTPGQGLQFLFEYFSETQRNKGNFPGRFSGRQFSNSRSEMNVSTLELGDSALYLCASSPTGADEQYFGPGTRLTVT.

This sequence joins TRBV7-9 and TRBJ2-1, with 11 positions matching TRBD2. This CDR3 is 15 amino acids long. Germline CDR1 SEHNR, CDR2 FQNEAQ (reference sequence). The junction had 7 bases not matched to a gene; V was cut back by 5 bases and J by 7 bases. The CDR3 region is CASSPVAGGPNEQFF. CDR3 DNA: TGTGCCAGCAGCCCAGTAGCGGGGGGGCCGAATGAGCAGTTCTTC.

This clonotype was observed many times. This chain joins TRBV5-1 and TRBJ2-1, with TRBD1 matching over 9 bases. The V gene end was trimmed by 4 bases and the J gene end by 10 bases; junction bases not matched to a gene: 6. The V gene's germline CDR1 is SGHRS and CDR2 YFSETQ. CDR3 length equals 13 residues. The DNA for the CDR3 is TGCGCCAGCAGCAAAGGGACAGGGAACGAGCAGTTCTTC. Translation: CASSKGTGNEQFF.

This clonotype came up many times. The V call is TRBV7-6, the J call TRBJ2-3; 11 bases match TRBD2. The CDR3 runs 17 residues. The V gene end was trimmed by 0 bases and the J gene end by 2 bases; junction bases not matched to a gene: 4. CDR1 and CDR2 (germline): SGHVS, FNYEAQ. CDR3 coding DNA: TGTGCCAGCAGCTTAGCGTCTAGCGGGGGGCACACAGATACGCAGTATTTT. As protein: CASSLASSGGHTDTQYF.